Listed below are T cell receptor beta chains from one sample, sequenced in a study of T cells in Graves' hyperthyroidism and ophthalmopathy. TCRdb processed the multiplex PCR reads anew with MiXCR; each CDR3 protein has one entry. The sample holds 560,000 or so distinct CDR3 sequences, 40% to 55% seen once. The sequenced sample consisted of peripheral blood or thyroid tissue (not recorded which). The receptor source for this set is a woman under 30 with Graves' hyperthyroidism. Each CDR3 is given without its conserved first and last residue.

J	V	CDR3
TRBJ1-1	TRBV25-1	TSSQTAKNTEAS
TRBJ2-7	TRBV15	ATSRLTVSYEQY
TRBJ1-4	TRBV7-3	ASSPIFGQGNEKLF
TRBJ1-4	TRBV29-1	SVLGPTNEKLF
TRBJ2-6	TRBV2	ASSEPGSGANVLT
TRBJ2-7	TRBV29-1	SVGGTGTGPEQY
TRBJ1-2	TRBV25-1	ANSGSTYGYT
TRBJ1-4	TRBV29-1	SVEQGQINEKLF
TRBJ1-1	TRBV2	ASRDSSGMNTEAF
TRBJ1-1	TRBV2	ASSDEQGNRGNEAF
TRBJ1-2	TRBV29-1	SVGRGQAIGYT
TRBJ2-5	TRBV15	ATSSVPGQEIQETQY
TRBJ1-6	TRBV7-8	ASSSPRDISPLH
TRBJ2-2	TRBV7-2	ASSTTGAGTGELF
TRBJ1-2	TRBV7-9	ASSLDGTGGDGYT
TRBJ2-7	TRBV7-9	ASSRGLAGPEQY
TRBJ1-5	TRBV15	ATSRDAGYSNQPQH
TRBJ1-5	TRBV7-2	ASSLPDSSGASNQPQH
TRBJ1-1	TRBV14	ASSRTGRSEAF
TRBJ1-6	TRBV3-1	ASSQDVARVGSPLH
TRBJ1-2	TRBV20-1	RAGQGHGYT
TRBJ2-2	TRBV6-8	ASRRGTVNTGELF
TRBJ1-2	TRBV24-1	ATSDPLPTGNYGYT
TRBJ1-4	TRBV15	ATSGPGTGNEKLF
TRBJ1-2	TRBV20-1	SARGPSDYGYT
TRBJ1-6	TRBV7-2	ASSHREGQGDSPLH
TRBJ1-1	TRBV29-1	SVLGAVSTEAF
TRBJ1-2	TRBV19	ASSIGVTGALYGYT
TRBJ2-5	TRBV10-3	AISGVTGALETQY
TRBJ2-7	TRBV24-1	ATKGGYEQY
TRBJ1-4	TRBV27	ASSPGVWANEKLF
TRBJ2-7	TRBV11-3	ASSSGTSQNEQY
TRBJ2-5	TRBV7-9	ASRGDRATQETQY
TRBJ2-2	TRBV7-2	ASSPGVLPGELF
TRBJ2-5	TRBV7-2	ASSPNRLAGPQETQY
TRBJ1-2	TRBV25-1	AETGANYGYT
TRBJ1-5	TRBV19	ASKEVRGSNQPQH
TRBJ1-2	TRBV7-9	ASSLGRGHTFYGYT
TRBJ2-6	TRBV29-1	SVENRGRNSGANVLT
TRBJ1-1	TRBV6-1	ASSEEAVRSTEAF
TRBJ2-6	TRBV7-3	ASRYRISGANVLT
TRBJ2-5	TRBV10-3	AISEGPSGETQY
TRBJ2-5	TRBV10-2	ASRRRQETQY
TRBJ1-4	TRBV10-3	AISGGQGDEKLF
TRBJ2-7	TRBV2	ASLGLAEIYEQY
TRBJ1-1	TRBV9	ASSPQTGANTEAF
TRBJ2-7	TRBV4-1	ASRAQGGPYEQY
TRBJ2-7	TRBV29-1	SVVTNYEQY
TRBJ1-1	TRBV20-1	SARRQETHTEAF
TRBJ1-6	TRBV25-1	ASSELAIPNSPLH
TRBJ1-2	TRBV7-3	ATRRTGEAAEGYT
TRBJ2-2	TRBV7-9	ASSFQRQGLYTGELF
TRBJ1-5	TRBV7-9	ASSPRDRGGNQPQH
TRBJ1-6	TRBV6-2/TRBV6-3	ASSYSGAGLRKNSPLH